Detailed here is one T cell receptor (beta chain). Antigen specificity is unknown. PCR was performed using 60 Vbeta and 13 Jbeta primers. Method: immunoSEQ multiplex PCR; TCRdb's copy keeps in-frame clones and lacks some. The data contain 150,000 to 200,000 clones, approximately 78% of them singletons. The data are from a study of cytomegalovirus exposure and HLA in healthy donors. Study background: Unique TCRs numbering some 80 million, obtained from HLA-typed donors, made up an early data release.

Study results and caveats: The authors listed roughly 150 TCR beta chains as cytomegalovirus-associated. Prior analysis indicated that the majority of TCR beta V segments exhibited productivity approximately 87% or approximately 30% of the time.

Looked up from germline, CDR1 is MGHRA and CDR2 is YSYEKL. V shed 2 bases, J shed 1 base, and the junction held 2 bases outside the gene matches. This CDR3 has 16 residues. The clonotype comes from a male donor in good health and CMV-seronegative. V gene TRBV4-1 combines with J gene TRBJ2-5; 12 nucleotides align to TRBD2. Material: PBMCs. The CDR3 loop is CASSQRLAGAQETQYF. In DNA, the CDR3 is TGCGCCAGCAGCCAACGACTAGCGGGGGCCCAAGAGACCCAGTACTTC.